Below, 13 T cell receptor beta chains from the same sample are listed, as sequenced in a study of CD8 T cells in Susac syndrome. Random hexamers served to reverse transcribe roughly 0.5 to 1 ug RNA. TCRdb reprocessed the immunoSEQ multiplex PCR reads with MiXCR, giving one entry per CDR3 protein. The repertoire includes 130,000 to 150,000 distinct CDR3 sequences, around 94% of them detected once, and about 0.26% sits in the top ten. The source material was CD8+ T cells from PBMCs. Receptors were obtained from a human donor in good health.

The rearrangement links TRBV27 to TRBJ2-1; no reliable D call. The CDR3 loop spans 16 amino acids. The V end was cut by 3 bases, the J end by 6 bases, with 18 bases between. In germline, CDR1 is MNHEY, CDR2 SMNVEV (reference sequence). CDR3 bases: TGTGCCAGCAGTTTCACGCCCGAGACAAGGGCCAATGAGCAGTTCTTC. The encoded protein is CASSFTPETRANEQFF.

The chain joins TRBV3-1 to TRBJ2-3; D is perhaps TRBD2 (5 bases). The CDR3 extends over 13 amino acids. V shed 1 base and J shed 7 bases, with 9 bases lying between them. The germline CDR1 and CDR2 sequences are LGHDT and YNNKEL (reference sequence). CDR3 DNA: TGTGCCAGCAGCCAAGGAGCGGCAAATACGCAGTATTTT. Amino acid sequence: CASSQGAANTQYF.

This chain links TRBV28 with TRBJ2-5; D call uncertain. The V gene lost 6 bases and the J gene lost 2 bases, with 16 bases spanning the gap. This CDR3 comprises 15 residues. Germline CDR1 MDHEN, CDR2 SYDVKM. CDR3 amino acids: CASSYITGRQETQYF. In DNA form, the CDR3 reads TGTGCCAGCAGCTACATTACCGGACGGCAAGAGACCCAGTACTTC.

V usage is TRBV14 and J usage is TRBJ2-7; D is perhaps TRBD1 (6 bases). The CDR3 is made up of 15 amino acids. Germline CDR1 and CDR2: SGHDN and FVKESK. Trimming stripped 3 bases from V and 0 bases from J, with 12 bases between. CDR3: CASSQLDSPSYEQYF. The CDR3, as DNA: TGTGCCAGCAGCCAGTTGGACAGCCCCTCCTACGAGCAGTACTTC.

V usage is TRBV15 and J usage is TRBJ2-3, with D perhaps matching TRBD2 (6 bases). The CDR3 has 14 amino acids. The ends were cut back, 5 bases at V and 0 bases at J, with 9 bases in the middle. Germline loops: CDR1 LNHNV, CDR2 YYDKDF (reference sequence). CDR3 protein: CATSGGRSTDTQYF. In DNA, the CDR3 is TGTGCCACCAGCGGGGGGAGAAGCACAGATACGCAGTATTTT. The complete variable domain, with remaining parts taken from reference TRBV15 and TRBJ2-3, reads DAMVIQNPRYQVTQFGKPVTLSCSQTLNHNVMYWYQQKSSQAPKLLFHYYDKDFNNEADTPDNFQSRRPNTSFCFLDIRSPGLGDTAMYLCATSGGRSTDTQYFGPGTRLTVL.

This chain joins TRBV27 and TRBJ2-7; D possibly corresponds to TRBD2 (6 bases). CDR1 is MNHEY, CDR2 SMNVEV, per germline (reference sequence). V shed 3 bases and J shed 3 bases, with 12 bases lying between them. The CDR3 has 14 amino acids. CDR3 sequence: CASSFSAGNYEQYF. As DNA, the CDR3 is TGTGCCAGCAGTTTTTCTGCGGGGAACTACGAGCAGTACTTC.

The chain's CDR3 is CASSSGTPALRGYTF. The CDR3 DNA follows: TGTGCCAGCAGCTCAGGGACACCGGCCCTTCGCGGCTACACCTTC. The J gene is TRBJ1-2, the V gene TRBV13, with D tentatively TRBD1 (6 bases). V dropped 4 bases and J dropped 8 bases, with 20 bases sitting between them. Germline V gives CDR1 PRHDT, CDR2 FYEKMQ (reference sequence). CDR3 length equals 15 residues.

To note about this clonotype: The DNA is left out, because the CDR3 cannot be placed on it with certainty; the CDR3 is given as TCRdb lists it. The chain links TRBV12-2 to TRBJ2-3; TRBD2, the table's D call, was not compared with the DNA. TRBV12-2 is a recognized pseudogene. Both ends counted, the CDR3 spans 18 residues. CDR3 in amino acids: CASRFVYRCGSSTDTQYF.

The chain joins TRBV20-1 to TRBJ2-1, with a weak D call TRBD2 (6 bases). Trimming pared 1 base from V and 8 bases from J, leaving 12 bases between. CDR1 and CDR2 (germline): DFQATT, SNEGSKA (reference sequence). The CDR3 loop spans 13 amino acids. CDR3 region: CSARARLVHEQFF. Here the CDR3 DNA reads TGCAGTGCTAGAGCTCGACTAGTCCATGAGCAGTTCTTC.

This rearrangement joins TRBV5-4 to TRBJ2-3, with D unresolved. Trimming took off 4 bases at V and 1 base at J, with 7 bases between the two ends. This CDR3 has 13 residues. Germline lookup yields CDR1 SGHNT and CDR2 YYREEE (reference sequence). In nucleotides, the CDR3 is TGTGCCAGCAGCATAACAGGCACAGATACGCAGTATTTT. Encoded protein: CASSITGTDTQYF.

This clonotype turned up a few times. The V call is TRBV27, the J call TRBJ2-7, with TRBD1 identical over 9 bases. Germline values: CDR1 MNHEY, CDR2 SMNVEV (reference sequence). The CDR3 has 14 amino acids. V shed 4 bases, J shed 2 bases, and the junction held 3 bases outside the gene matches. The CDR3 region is CASSSRTGAYEQYF. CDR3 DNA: TGTGCCAGCAGTTCCAGGACAGGGGCCTACGAGCAGTACTTC.

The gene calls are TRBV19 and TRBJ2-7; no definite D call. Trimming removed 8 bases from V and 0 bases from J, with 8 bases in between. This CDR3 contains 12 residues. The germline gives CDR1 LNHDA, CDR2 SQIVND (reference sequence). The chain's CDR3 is CASAADSYEQYF. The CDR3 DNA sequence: TGTGCCAGTGCGGCAGACTCCTACGAGCAGTACTTC.

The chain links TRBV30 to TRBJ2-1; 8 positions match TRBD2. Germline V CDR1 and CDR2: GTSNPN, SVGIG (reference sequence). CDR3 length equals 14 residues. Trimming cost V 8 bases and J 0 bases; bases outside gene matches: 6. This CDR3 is CARGGDSSYNEQFF. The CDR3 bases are TGTGCCCGGGGGGGGGATAGCTCCTACAATGAGCAGTTCTTC. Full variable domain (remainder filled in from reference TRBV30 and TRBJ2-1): SQTIHQWPATLVQPVGSPLSLECTVEGTSNPNLYWYRQAAGRGLQLLFYSVGIGQISSEVPQNLSASRPQDRQFILSSKKLLLSDSGFYLCARGGDSSYNEQFFGPGTRLTVL.